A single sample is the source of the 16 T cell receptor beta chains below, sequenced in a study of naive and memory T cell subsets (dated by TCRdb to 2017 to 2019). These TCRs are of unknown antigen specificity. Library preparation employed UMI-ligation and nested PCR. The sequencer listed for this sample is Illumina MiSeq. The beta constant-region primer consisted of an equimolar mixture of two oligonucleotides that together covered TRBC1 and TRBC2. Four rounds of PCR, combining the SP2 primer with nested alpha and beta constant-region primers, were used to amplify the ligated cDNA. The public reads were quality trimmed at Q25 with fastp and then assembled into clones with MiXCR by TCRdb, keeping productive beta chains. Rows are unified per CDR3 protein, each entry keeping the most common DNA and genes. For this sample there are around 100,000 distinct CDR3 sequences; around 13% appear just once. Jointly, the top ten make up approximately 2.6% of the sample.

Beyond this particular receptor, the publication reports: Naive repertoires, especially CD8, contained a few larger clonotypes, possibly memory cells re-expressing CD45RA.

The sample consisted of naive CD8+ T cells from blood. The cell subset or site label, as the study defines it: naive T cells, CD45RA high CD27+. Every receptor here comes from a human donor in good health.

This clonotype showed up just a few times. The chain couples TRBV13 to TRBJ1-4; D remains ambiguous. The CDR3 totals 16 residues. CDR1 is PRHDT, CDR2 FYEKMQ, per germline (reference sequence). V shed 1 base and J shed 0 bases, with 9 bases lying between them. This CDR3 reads CASSLANPATNEKLFF. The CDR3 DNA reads TGTGCCAGCAGCTTAGCCAACCCGGCAACTAATGAAAAACTGTTTTTT. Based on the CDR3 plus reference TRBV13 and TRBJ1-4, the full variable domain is AAGVIQSPRHLIKEKRETATLKCYPIPRHDTVYWYQQGPGQDPQFLISFYEKMQSDKGSIPDRFSAQQFSDYHSELNMSSLELGDSALYFCASSLANPATNEKLFFGSGTQLSVL.

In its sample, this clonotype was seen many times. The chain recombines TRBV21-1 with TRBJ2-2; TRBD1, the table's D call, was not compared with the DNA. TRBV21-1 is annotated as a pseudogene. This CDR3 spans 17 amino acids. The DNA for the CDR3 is TGTGCCAGCAGCAAAGGCTTGGACAGGGAGGGCACCGGGGAGCTGTTTTTT. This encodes CASSKGLDREGTGELFF.

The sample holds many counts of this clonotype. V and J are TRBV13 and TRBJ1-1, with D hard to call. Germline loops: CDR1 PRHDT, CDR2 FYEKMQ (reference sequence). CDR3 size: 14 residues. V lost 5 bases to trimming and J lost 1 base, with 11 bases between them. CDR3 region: CASSPKWGNTEAFF. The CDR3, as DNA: TGTGCCAGCAGCCCCAAATGGGGGAACACTGAAGCTTTCTTT.

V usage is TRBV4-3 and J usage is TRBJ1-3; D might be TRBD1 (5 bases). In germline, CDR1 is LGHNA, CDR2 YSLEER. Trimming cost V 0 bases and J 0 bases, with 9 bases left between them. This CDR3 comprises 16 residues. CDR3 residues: CASSQDRQGSGNTIYF. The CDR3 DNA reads TGCGCCAGCAGCCAAGATCGGCAGGGCTCTGGAAACACCATATATTTT.

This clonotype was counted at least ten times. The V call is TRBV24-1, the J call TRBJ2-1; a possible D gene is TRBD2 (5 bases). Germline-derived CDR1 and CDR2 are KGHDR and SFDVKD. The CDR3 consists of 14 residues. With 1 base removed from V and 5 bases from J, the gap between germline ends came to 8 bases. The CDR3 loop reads CATSDFSGDNEQFF. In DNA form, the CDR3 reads TGTGCCACCAGTGATTTCTCCGGGGACAATGAGCAGTTCTTC.

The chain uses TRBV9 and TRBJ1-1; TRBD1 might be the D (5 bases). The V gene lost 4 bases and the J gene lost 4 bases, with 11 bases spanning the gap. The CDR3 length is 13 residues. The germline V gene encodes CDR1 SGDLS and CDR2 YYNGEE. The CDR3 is CASSLGGATEAFF. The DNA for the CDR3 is TGTGCCAGCAGCTTGGGAGGGGCCACTGAAGCTTTCTTT.

The CDR3 spells CAISETGSNQPQHF. The CDR3 bases are TGTGCCATCAGTGAAACTGGGAGCAATCAGCCCCAGCATTTT. The chain links TRBV10-3 to TRBJ1-5; D ambiguous. Looked up from germline, CDR1 is ENHRY and CDR2 is SYGVKD. Trimming pared 3 bases from V and 1 base from J, leaving 7 bases between. The CDR3 extends over 14 amino acids.

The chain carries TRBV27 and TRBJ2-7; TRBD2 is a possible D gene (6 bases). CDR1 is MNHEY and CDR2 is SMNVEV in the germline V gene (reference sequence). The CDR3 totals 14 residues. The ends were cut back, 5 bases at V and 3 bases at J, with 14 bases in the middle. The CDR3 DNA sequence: TGTGCCAGCAGTCGAAGCGGGCTGGTCTACGAGCAGTACTTC. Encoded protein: CASSRSGLVYEQYF.

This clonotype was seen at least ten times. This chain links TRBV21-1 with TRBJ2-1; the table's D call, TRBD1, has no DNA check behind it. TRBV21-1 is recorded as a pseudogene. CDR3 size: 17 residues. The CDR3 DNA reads TGTGCCAGCAGCAAAGGGAACGGACAGACAATATACAATGAGCAGTTCTTC. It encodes CASSKGNGQTIYNEQFF.

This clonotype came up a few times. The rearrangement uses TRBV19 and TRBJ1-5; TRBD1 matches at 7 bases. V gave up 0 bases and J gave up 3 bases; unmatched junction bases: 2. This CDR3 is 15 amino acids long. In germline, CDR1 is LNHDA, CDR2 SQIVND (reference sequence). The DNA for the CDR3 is TGTGCCAGTAGTATAGATGGGACAGACAATCAGCCCCAGCATTTT. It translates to CASSIDGTDNQPQHF.

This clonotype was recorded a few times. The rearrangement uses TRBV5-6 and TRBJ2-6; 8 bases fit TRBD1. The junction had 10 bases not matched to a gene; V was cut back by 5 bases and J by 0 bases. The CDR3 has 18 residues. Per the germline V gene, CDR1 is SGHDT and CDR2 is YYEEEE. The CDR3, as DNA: TGTGCCAGCAGTCCAAGCGGACAGGGCCTCTCTGGGGCCAACGTCCTGACTTTC. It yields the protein CASSPSGQGLSGANVLTF. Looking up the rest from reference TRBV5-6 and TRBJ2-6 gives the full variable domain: DAGVTQSPTHLIKTRGQQVTLRCSPKSGHDTVSWYQQALGQGPQFIFQYYEEEERQRGNFPDRFSGHQFPNYSSELNVNALLLGDSALYLCASSPSGQGLSGANVLTFGAGSRLTVL.

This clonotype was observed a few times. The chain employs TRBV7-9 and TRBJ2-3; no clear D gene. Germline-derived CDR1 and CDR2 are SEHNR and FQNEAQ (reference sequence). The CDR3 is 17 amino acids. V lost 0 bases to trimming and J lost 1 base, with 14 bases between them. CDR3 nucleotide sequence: TGTGCCAGCAGCTTAGCGGAGATGGACGCGCGCACAGATACGCAGTATTTT. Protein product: CASSLAEMDARTDTQYF.

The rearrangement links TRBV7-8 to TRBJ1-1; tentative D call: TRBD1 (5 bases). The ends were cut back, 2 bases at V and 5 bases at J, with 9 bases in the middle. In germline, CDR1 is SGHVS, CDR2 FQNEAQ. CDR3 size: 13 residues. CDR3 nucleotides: TGTGCCAGCAGCTTATGGGGGGGAACTGAAGCTTTCTTT. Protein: CASSLWGGTEAFF. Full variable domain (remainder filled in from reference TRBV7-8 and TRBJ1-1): GAGVSQSPRYKVAKRGQDVALRCDPISGHVSLFWYQQALGQGPEFLTYFQNEAQLDKSGLPSDRFFAERPEGSVSTLKIQRTQQEDSAVYLCASSLWGGTEAFFGQGTRLTVV.

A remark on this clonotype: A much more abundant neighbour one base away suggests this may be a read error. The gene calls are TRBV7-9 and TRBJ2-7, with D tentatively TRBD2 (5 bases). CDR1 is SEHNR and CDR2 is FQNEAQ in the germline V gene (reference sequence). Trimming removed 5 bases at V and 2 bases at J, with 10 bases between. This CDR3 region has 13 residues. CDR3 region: CASSRETTYEQYF. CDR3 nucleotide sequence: TGTGCCAGCAGCCGCGAGACTACCTACGAGCAGTACTTC.

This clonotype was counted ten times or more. CDR3 DNA: TGTGCCAGTCGACAGGGTGGCGTTTACAATGAGCAGTTCTTC. Translating it yields CASRQGGVYNEQFF. The chain has TRBV19 and TRBJ2-1; 7 bases line up with TRBD1. CDR3 size: 14 residues. Germline V gene lookup returns CDR1 LNHDA and CDR2 SQIVND (reference sequence). Trimming at V came to 8 bases and at J to 4 bases, leaving 8 bases not matched to a gene.

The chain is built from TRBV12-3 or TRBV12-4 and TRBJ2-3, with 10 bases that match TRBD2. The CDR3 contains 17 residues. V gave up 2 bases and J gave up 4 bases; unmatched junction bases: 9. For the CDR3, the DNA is TGTGCCAGCAGTTTATGGGTTAGCGGGGGGCAGGCAGATACGCAGTATTTT. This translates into CASSLWVSGGQADTQYF.